Given below is one T cell receptor beta chain in context. As yet, its antigen is unknown. V gave up 4 bases and J gave up 4 bases, with 19 bases separating them. CDR3 length: 16 residues. Germline CDR1 SGHNT, CDR2 YYREEE (reference sequence). This record comes from a study of OX40 agonist ivuxolimab in advanced cancers. Study overall: The patients got ivuxolimab, which is an agonistic anti-OX40 (CD134) antibody. Partial responses were recorded for three patients, including one with hepatocellular carcinoma and two with cutaneous melanoma. Regarding the study as a whole: The authors did not determine the antigen specificity of the expanded peripheral T cells.

This table comes from immunoSEQ multiplex PCR, and its TCRdb copy is limited to in-frame clones, with some not included. The sample consists of 98,000 or so clones, about 85% of them appearing once. Patients were ruled out by autoimmune disease history or systemic immunosuppression. This TCR derives from an adult with an advanced solid tumor such as melanoma, head and neck, liver or kidney cancer. The rearrangement joins TRBV5-4 to TRBJ2-3; TRBD1 might be the D (6 bases). This specimen was CD4+ or CD8+ T cells sorted from blood, taken in a trial of the OX40 agonist ivuxolimab. The CDR3 DNA follows: TGTGCCAGCAGCACTCAACTAGGGGGAGCGGCAGATACGCAGTATTTT. Translated, it gives CASSTQLGGAADTQYF.